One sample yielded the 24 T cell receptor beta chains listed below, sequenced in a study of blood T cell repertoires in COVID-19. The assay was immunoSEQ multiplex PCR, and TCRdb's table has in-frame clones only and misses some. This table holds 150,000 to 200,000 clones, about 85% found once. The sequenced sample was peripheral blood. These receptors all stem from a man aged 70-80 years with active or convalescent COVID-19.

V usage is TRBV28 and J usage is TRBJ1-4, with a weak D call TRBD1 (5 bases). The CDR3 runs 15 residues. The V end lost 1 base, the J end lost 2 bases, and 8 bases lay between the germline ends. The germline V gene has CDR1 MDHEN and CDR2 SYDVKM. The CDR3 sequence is CASSLLGRTNEKLFF. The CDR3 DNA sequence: TGTGCCAGCAGTTTATTGGGGCGGACTAATGAAAAACTGTTTTTT.

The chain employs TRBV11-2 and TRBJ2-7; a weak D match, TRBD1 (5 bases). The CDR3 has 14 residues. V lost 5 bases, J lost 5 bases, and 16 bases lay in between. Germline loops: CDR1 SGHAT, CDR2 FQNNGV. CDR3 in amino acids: CASSLTGGRNEQYF. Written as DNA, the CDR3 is TGTGCCAGCAGCCTCACAGGCGGCCGCAACGAGCAGTACTTC.

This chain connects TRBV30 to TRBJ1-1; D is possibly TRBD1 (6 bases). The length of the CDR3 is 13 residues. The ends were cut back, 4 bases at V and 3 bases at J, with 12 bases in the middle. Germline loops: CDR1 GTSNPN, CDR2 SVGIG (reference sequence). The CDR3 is CAWTTGLYTEAFF. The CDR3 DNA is TGTGCCTGGACTACAGGGTTGTACACTGAAGCTTTCTTT.

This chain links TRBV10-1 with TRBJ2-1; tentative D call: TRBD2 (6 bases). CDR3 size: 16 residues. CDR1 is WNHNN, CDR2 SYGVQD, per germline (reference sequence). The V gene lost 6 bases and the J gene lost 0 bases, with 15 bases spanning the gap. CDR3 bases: TGCGCCAGCAGCCCCAGGGTAGCGGTCTCCTACAATGAGCAGTTCTTC. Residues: CASSPRVAVSYNEQFF.

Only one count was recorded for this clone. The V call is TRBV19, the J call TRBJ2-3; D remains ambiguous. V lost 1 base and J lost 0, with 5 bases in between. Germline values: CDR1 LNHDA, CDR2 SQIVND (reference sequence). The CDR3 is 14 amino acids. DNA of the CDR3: TGTGCCAGTAGTATAGGACTGAGCACAGATACGCAGTATTTT. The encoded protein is CASSIGLSTDTQYF.

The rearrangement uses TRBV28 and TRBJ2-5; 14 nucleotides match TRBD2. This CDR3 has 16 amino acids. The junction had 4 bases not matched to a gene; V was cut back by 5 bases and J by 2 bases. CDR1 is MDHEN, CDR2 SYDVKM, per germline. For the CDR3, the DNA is TGTGCCAGCAGTCTGACTAGCGGGAGGGGACAAGAGACCCAGTACTTC. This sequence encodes CASSLTSGRGQETQYF.

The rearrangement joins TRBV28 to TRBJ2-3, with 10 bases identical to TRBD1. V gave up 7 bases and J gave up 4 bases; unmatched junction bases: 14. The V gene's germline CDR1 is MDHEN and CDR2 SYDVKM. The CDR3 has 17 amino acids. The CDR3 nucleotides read TGTGCCAGCACCCCTTTGAAGACAGGGGGCTTCGCAGATACGCAGTATTTT. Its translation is CASTPLKTGGFADTQYF. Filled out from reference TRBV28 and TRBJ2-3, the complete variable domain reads DVKVTQSSRYLVKRTGEKVFLECVQDMDHENMFWYRQDPGLGLRLIYFSYDVKMKEKGDIPEGYSVSREKKERFSLILESASTNQTSMYLCASTPLKTGGFADTQYFGPGTRLTVL.

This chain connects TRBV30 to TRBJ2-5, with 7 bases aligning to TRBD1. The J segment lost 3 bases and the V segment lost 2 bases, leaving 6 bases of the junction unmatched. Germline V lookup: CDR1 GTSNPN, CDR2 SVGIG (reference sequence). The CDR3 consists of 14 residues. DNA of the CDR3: TGTGCCTGGAGTCGACAGGGAATCGAAGAGACCCAGTACTTC. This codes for CAWSRQGIEETQYF.

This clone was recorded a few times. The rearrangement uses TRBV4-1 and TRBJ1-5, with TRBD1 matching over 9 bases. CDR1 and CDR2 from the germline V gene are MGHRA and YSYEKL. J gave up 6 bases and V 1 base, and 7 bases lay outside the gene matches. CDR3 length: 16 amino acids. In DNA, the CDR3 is TGCGCCAGCAGCCAAGGGGAAACAGGGGGCGGTCAGCCCCAGCATTTT. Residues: CASSQGETGGGQPQHF.

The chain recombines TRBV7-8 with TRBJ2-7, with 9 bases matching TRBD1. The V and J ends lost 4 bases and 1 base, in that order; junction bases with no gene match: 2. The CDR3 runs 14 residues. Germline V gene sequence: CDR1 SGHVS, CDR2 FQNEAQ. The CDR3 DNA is TGTGCCAGCAGCTGGGGACAGGGATCCTACGAGCAGTACTTC. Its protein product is CASSWGQGSYEQYF.

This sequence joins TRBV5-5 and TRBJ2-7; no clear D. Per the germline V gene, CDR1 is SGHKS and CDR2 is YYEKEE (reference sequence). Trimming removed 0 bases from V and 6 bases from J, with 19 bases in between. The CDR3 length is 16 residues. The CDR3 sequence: CASSLVPAPRSGEQYF. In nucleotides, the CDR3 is TGTGCCAGCAGCTTGGTTCCGGCCCCACGATCGGGCGAGCAGTACTTC.

CDR3 sequence (DNA): TGTGCCAGCAGTGACAGGGTATGGGATCAGCCCCAGCATTTT. This codes for CASSDRVWDQPQHF. The rearrangement links TRBV6-1 to TRBJ1-5; D might be TRBD1 (5 bases). The germline CDR1 and CDR2 sequences are MNHNS and SASEGT. The CDR3 length is 14 residues. Trimming removed 3 bases at V and 5 bases at J, with 11 bases between.

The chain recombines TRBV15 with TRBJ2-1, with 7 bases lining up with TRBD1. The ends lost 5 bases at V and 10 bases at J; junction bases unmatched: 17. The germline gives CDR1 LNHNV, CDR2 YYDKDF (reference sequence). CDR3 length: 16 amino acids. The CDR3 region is CATSVPGTADAREQFF. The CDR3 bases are TGTGCCACCAGCGTCCCCGGGACAGCCGACGCTCGGGAGCAGTTCTTC.

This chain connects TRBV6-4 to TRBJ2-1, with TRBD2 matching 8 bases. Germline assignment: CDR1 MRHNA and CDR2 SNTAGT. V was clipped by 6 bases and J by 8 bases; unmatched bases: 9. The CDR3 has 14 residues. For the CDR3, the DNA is TGTGCCAGCAGGTCCGGGACTAGGTCATATGAGCAGTTCTTC. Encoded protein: CASRSGTRSYEQFF.

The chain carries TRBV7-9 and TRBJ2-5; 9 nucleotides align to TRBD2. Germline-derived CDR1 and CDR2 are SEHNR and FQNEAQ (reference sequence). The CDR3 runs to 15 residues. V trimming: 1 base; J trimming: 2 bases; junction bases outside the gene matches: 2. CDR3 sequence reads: CASSLGLAVQETQYF. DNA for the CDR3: TGTGCCAGCAGCTTAGGACTAGCGGTACAAGAGACCCAGTACTTC.

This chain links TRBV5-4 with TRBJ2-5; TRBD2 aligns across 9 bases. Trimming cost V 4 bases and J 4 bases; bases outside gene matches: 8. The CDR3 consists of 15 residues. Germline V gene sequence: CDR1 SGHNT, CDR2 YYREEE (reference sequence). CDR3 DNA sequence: TGTGCCAGCAGCCCTAGCGGGGCTCTCAGAGAGACCCAGTACTTC. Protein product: CASSPSGALRETQYF. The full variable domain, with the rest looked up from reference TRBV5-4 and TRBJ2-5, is ETGVTQSPTHLIKTRGQQVTLRCSSQSGHNTVSWYQQALGQGPQFIFQYYREEENGRGNFPPRFSGLQFPNYSSELNVNALELDDSALYLCASSPSGALRETQYFGPGTRLLVL.

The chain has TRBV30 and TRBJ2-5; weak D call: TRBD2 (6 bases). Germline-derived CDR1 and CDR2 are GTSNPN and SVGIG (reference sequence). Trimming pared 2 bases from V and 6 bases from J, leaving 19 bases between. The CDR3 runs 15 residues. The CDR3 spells CAWSRVGGSGKTQYF. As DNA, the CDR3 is TGTGCCTGGAGTCGTGTGGGGGGATCGGGAAAGACCCAGTACTTC.

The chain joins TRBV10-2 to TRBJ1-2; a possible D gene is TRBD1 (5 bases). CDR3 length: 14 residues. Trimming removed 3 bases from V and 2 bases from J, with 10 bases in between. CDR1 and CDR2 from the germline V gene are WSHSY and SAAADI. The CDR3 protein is CASSERGRNYGYTF. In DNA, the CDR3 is TGCGCCAGCAGTGAAAGGGGAAGGAACTATGGCTACACCTTC.

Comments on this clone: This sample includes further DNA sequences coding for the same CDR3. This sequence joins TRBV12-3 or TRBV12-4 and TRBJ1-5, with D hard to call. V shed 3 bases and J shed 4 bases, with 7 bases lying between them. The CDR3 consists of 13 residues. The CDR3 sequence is CASSLRGNQPQHF. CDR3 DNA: TGTGCCAGCAGTTTGCGAGGGAATCAGCCCCAGCATTTT.

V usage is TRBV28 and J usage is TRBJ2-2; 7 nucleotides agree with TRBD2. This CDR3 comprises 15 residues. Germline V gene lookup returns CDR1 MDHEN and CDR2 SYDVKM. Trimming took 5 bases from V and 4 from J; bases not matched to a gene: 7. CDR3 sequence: CASSALGGFTGELFF. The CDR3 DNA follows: TGTGCCAGCAGTGCCCTCGGGGGGTTCACCGGGGAGCTGTTTTTT.

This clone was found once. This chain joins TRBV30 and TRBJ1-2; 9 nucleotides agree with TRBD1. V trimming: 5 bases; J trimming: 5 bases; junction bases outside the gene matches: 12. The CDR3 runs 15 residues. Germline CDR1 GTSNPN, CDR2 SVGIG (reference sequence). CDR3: CAWSLAGTGFYGYTF. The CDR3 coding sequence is TGTGCCTGGTCACTCGCAGGGACAGGGTTTTATGGCTACACCTTC.

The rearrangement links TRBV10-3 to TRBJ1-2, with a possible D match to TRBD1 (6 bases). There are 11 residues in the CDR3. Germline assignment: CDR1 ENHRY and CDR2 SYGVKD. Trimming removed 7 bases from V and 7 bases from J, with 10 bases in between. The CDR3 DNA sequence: TGTGCCATCAATGGGGGCAGTGGCTACACCTTC. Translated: CAINGGSGYTF.

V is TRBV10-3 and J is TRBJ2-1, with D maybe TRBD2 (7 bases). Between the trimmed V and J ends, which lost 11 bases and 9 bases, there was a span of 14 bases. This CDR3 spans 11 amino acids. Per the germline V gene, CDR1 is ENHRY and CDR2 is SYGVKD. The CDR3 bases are TGTGCCTCAAGGGGGGGTGGTGAGCAGTTCTTC. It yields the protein CASRGGGEQFF.

In nucleotides, the CDR3 is TGTGCCAGCAGCTTGACTAGCGGGGGCCCGAGGGCAGATACGCAGTATTTT. This encodes CASSLTSGGPRADTQYF. The rearrangement joins TRBV7-8 to TRBJ2-3; 12 bases match TRBD2. The germline gives CDR1 SGHVS, CDR2 FQNEAQ. The ends lost 3 bases at V and 4 bases at J; junction bases unmatched: 8. The length of the CDR3 is 17 residues.